In its sample, the clone carrying this TCR beta chain was seen once. Its target is unknown. This table comes from immunoSEQ multiplex PCR, and its TCRdb copy is limited to in-frame clones, with some not included. This table has about 400,000 clones, approximately 90% appearing once. The sample belongs to a study of Ad26.COV2.S vaccination and SARS-CoV-2 variants. Overall study results and limits: Using TCR breadth and depth analyses may have led to underestimated total T cell responses.

The treatment: roughly 19 received Ad26.COV2.S at low or high dose, single or two shots; a few received placebo; per-sample allocation not given. Vaccine and placebo recipients were sampled on day 63 after the first injection. Here the sequenced sample was peripheral blood, taken in a trial of Ad26.COV2.S vaccine versus placebo. This clonotype originated in a person between 18 and 65 years old who received the Ad26.COV2.S COVID-19 vaccine or a placebo.

The CDR3 nucleotides read TGCGCCAGCAGTCCTACAGGGGGCGGGAGCAATCAGCCCCAGCATTTT. Residues: CASSPTGGGSNQPQHF. The V call is TRBV4-1, the J call TRBJ1-5; 9 bases are shared with TRBD1. Trimming at V came to 6 bases and at J to 1 base, leaving 7 bases not matched to a gene. Germline V gives CDR1 MGHRA, CDR2 YSYEKL. The length of the CDR3 is 16 residues.